This T cell receptor (beta chain) was captured in a study of healthy donors' naive CD4 and CD8 T cells. Each TCR library used around 0.5 ug of total RNA and a linear amplification protocol. TCRdb redid the calling of the reads with MiXCR, one entry per CDR3 protein. The sample lists 200,000 or so distinct CDR3 sequences, 74% seen once, with 2% to 2.5% in the top ten. The CDR3 runs to 11 residues. Germline assignment: CDR1 SQVTM and CDR2 ANQGSEA. V lost 5 bases, J lost 10 bases, and 14 bases lay in between. V is TRBV29-1 and J is TRBJ1-2, with unresolved D. This receptor was obtained from a pool of human donors in good health; the sample pools cells from several healthy donors. Sequencing used naive CD4+ and CD8+ T cells sorted from blood, pooled from several donors. The CDR3 DNA sequence: TGCAGCGTTTTGGCAGGCCCCCTCTACACCTTC. It encodes CSVLAGPLYTF.